This TCR beta chain was recorded in a study of CD8 T cells in ankylosing spondylitis. Study findings and constraints: Within ankylosing spondylitis blood, a TCR beta motif made up of several highly homologous variants appeared to be characteristic. Disease-linked clones reportedly concentrated significantly in matched ankylosing spondylitis synovial fluid.

Per the germline V gene, CDR1 is SEHNR and CDR2 is FQNEAQ (reference sequence). V shed 5 bases and J 6 bases; nucleotides not matched to a gene: 10. The CDR3 has 15 amino acids. TCRdb itself ran the 5' RACE reads through MiXCR, one entry per CDR3 protein. The data hold fewer than 400,000 distinct CDR3 sequences, with under 25% observed a single time. This clonotype was counted between two and nine times. The target antigen is unknown. The sample consisted of blood, either unsorted or a sorted T cell fraction (not recorded which). The chain recombines TRBV7-9 with TRBJ2-7; TRBD2 matches 10 bases. The TCR sequence derives from a male donor with ankylosing spondylitis. The CDR3 DNA sequence: TGTGCCAGCAGCCCTCTAGCGGGAGTTCCGCGCGAGCAGTACTTC. It specifies CASSPLAGVPREQYF.